This T cell receptor beta chain was retrieved from a study of shared clonotypes between healthy human individuals (dated by TCRdb to about 2020). Study-wide context: The cohort comprised a couple of women and three men aged 18 to 49 years. Per donor, three plates each were used for CD4 naive and CD4 memory, two for CD8 naive, and one for CD8 memory. To estimate repertoire size and how much clonotypes are shared between individuals, the study performed deep sequencing of blood TCR repertoires from about five healthy adults. Different laboratories and diverse techniques were used to prepare libraries and sequence TCR repertoires, to increase sequencing depth and limit assay-specific biases. Each donor's leukapheresis produced roughly between roughly 0.9 and 9 billion PBMCs.

Healthy HIV-negative adults with no recently reported acute infections or vaccinations were included as donors. Every donor was a Caucasian adult living in Nashville, Tennessee, USA. CD4+ T cells were enriched by magnetic negative selection, after which naive cells were positively selected on CD45RA and the negative fraction was taken as the memory subset. After blood collection by leukapheresis, PBMCs were isolated using Ficoll-Histopaque density gradient centrifugation and then cryopreserved in the vapor phase of liquid nitrogen. Purity and quantity of every magnetically sorted T cell population were checked by analytical flow cytometry. Each sorted fraction had its genomic DNA isolated and then quantified by UV absorbance on a Nanodrop 2000c. Using the deep immunoSEQ assay, multiplex PCR amplified TCR CDR3 regions from genomic DNA. For each cell subset, the extracted genomic DNA was distributed evenly across all wells of several immunoSEQ 96-well plates, and each plate served as one replicate. Each replicate PCR for sorted subsets received around 210 ng genomic DNA, equal to some 32,000 T cell genomes. Purified libraries were quantified with a Qubit 3.0 fluorometer, sized on a Bioanalyzer 2100, and re-quantified with the KAPA Library Quantification kit. Each immunoSEQ 96-well plate was sequenced on its own single-read 150-cycle Illumina NextSeq 550 flow cell. Turning to the authors' computational methods: Because only junctional sequences without quality scores were contained in the immunoSEQ output, filtering matching that applied to full-length reads could not be performed. Sequences were annotated with PyIR, a Python wrapper for IgBLAST v1.9, using IMGT germline references to assign V/J genes and CDR3. Reads were filtered out if the reads had weak V/J assignments (E-value above 1e-6), no CDR3, stop codons, out-of-frame junctions, or ambiguous translated residues. V3J clonotypes were defined as sequences sharing an identical inferred V gene, J gene, and CDR3 amino acid sequence. Percentage overlap between repertoires was computed as shared unique clonotypes divided by the size of the smaller repertoire. Repertoire richness was assessed with RTK rarefaction, the Chao1 estimator, and Recon v2.1 estimates of unobserved clonotypes. For all TCRbeta clonotypes obtained by the gDNA method from a few donors, generation probabilities were computed with OLGA. In its TCRdb copy, this immuneACCESS table keeps in-frame sequences only and misses some clones. Where compared with another copy, unresolved V genes explain less than half of these, and the others have no known cause. V, J and clone size derive from that table, while D and trimming were established from the DNA sequence. This sample lists about 2.4 million clones; approximately 90% were detected once. The ten largest make up under 0.15% of the sample.

General study outcomes and caveats: Clonotypes shared by all four sorted-subset donors showed higher generation probabilities than non-shared clonotypes. Pairwise subsampling indicated that sequencing depth was expected to affect the degree of clonotype sharing among donors. Sharing across a few donors was observed for around 5% of naive CD4, less than 4% of naive CD8, about 2.5% of memory CD4, and about 0.39% of memory CD8 clonotypes. Even with the large sequencing depth, rarefaction of the sorted-subset datasets indicated that sequencing was incomplete. Estimated clonotype richness was generally larger for naive than for memory subsets. Only blood was sampled, and tissue TCR repertoires likely differ from those in blood. Because the study included only a small number of donors, the genetic and exposure-history diversity represented was limited.

The V end gives up 8 bases and the J end 2 bases, leaving 6 bases in the junction not matched to a gene. The CDR3, cysteine through phenylalanine, is 13 amino acids long. Only the CDR3 DNA stays, 39 bases, in frame from base 1. CDR1 and CDR2 were assigned from the germline V gene as WSHSY and SAAADI. With respect to this clone: The antigen this receptor binds is unknown. No quality values exist for individual bases; no much larger clone is one base distant.

The sample was naive CD4+ T cells sorted from blood. Explained via the paper, the cell subset or site label denotes: CD45RA+ positively selected. The receptor was isolated from a man aged 18-30 years in good health. The chain employs TRBV10-2 and TRBJ2-7; TRBD2 lines up with 7 middle nucleotides. The CDR3 protein: CASQRGVTYEQYF. Read as DNA, the sequence is TGCGCCAGCCAGCGGGGTGTTACCTACGAGCAGTACTTC.